This passage covers 18 T cell receptor beta chains from one sample sequenced in a study of lymphopenia after photon versus proton radiotherapy (dated by TCRdb to the late 2010s). Receptors were amplified or captured by the immunoSEQ multiplex PCR assay. Entries here come from immuneACCESS through TCRdb and include only in-frame sequences with V and J called. Some clones fail to appear in such tables; in the studies checked, an unresolved V gene covers under half of the shortfall, and the cause of the remainder is unknown. For this sample the table gives some 64,000 clones, of which 75% to 90% were detected only once. The top ten constitute roughly 12% of the sample. The specimen comprised peripheral blood, sampled from a patient treated with proton-based radiotherapy. These receptors all stem from an elderly man with esophageal cancer.

The V gene is TRBV7-3, the J gene TRBJ2-1; 9 bases line up with TRBD2. The V gene's germline CDR1 is SGHTA and CDR2 FQGTGA. The CDR3 has 15 residues. The trim removed 5 bases at V and 9 bases at J, leaving 11 bases unmatched. CDR3 sequence: CASSPGTSRMGEQFF. DNA for the CDR3: TGTGCCAGCAGCCCAGGGACTAGCAGGATGGGTGAGCAGTTCTTC.

This clone was observed a few times. The J gene is TRBJ2-7, the V gene TRBV5-6, with D tentatively TRBD1 (6 bases). This CDR3 is 17 amino acids long. The ends were cut back, 2 bases at V and 0 bases at J, with 18 bases in the middle. Per germline, CDR1 SGHDT and CDR2 YYEEEE. This CDR3 is CASSLGLGPGDSYEQYF. CDR3 DNA sequence: TGTGCCAGCAGCTTAGGGCTGGGGCCAGGGGACTCCTACGAGCAGTACTTC. Combining the CDR3 with reference TRBV5-6 and TRBJ2-7 gives the whole variable domain DAGVTQSPTHLIKTRGQQVTLRCSPKSGHDTVSWYQQALGQGPQFIFQYYEEEERQRGNFPDRFSGHQFPNYSSELNVNALLLGDSALYLCASSLGLGPGDSYEQYFGPGTRLTVT.

This CDR3 is CASSLGVGTYEQYF. In nucleotides, the CDR3 is TGTGCCAGCAGCTTGGGTGTCGGAACCTACGAGCAGTACTTC. The rearrangement uses TRBV5-6 and TRBJ2-7; D is undetermined. The CDR3 is made up of 14 amino acids. The ends were cut back, 0 bases at V and 2 bases at J, with 9 bases in the middle. Germline V lookup: CDR1 SGHDT, CDR2 YYEEEE.

The count of this clone is one. V gene TRBV10-3 combines with J gene TRBJ2-3; D gene unclear. Germline V gene sequence: CDR1 ENHRY, CDR2 SYGVKD. CDR3 length: 16 residues. V gave up 0 bases and J gave up 4 bases, with 14 bases separating them. CDR3 protein: CAISESSVSVPDTQYF. CDR3 bases: TGTGCCATCAGTGAGTCGTCAGTTTCCGTCCCAGATACGCAGTATTTT.

This chain links TRBV5-4 with TRBJ2-5; 7 nucleotides align to TRBD2. J was trimmed by 5 bases and V by 0 bases; bases with no gene match: 4. There are 14 residues in the CDR3. Germline-derived CDR1 and CDR2 are SGHNT and YYREEE (reference sequence). CDR3 nucleotide sequence: TGTGCCAGCAGCTTGGGGACTAGTCGGGAGACCCAGTACTTC. Its translation: CASSLGTSRETQYF.

The J gene is TRBJ2-1, the V gene TRBV6-5, with 8 bases identical to TRBD2. Germline values: CDR1 MNHEY, CDR2 SVGAGI. The CDR3 sequence is 15 residues long. Unmatched junction bases numbered 8, after V lost 7 bases and J lost 3 bases. DNA for the CDR3: TGTGCCAGCACTCAGCGGGGGTGGTACTACAATGAGCAGTTCTTC. Translation gives CASTQRGWYYNEQFF.

The chain links TRBV5-1 to TRBJ2-7, with 7 bases lining up with TRBD1. The CDR3 consists of 15 residues. The V segment lost 3 bases and the J segment 1 base; nucleotides outside the gene matches: 7. CDR1 is SGHRS and CDR2 is YFSETQ in the germline V gene. CDR3 amino acids: CASSSGQVESYEQYF. The CDR3 nucleotides are TGCGCCAGCAGCTCCGGACAGGTCGAATCCTACGAGCAGTACTTC.

V gene TRBV7-6 combines with J gene TRBJ2-1, with a weak D call TRBD1 (5 bases). With 5 bases removed from V and 4 bases from J, the gap between germline ends came to 9 bases. The CDR3 consists of 13 residues. Germline CDR1 is SGHVS and CDR2 is FNYEAQ. For the CDR3, the DNA is TGTGCCAGCAGCCTAGACAGTTACAATGAGCAGTTCTTC. This encodes CASSLDSYNEQFF.

This chain links TRBV5-1 with TRBJ2-3, with a possible D match to TRBD2 (6 bases). This CDR3 contains 14 residues. CDR1 and CDR2 from the germline V gene are SGHRS and YFSETQ. Trimming shortened V by 8 bases and J by 8 bases, and 21 bases separated the two germline ends. The DNA for the CDR3 is TGCGCCAGTTCGCCGGGACTCGCGCCGAGTACGCAGTATTTT. Protein: CASSPGLAPSTQYF.

This clone occurred a few times. The chain carries TRBV29-1 and TRBJ2-3; D uncertain. This CDR3 comprises 11 residues. Germline loops: CDR1 SQVTM, CDR2 ANQGSEA. The V end lost 3 bases, the J end lost 1 base, and 2 bases lay between the germline ends. CDR3 amino acids: CSVDRTDTQYF. CDR3 sequence (DNA): TGCAGCGTTGACCGCACAGATACGCAGTATTTT.

This chain links TRBV7-9 with TRBJ2-7, with D unresolved. Germline assignment: CDR1 SEHNR and CDR2 FQNEAQ (reference sequence). V was shortened by 0 bases and J by 1 base, with 4 bases between the two germline ends. The CDR3 contains 13 residues. The CDR3 sequence is CASSLAGSYEQYF. CDR3 nucleotides: TGTGCCAGCAGCTTAGCAGGGTCCTACGAGCAGTACTTC.

The chain carries TRBV4-1 and TRBJ1-2; D gene uncertain. CDR1 MGHRA and CDR2 YSYEKL come from the germline V gene. Trimming took 0 bases from V and 4 from J, leaving 6 bases between them. This CDR3 contains 13 residues. The CDR3 DNA follows: TGCGCCAGCAGCCAAGATCAGATCTATGGCTACACCTTC. Translation: CASSQDQIYGYTF.

V gene TRBV5-1 combines with J gene TRBJ1-1; the match to TRBD1 covers 7 bases. CDR1 is SGHRS and CDR2 is YFSETQ in the germline V gene. Germline trimming cut 4 bases from V and 4 bases from J; bases unmatched to any gene: 7. CDR3 size: 14 residues. CDR3 residues: CASSHTTGTTEAFF. CDR3 in DNA: TGCGCCAGCAGCCACACGACAGGGACCACTGAAGCTTTCTTT.

V gene TRBV7-8 combines with J gene TRBJ2-5; D may be TRBD1 (6 bases). The J call could be wrong; TRBJ2-7 is a better fit for the DNA end. The germline gives CDR1 SGHVS, CDR2 FQNEAQ. This CDR3 region has 14 residues. CDR3 bases: TGTGCCAGCAGCCTGAACAGGGATAGGCACGAGCAGTACTTC. Amino acids: CASSLNRDRHEQYF.

The chain uses TRBV4-3 and TRBJ1-2; TRBD1 is a possible D gene (5 bases). CDR3 length: 14 residues. The V end lost 3 bases, the J end lost 5 bases, and 13 bases lay between the germline ends. Germline CDR1 reads LGHNA; CDR2 reads YSLEER. The CDR3 spells CASSQGPAYYGYTF. Written as DNA, the CDR3 is TGCGCCAGCAGCCAGGGACCGGCGTATTATGGCTACACCTTC.

J is TRBJ2-7 and V is TRBV29-1, with D perhaps TRBD1 (8 bases). CDR1 and CDR2 (germline): SQVTM, ANQGSEA. The germline V and J ends were trimmed by 7 bases and 5 bases, with 18 bases remaining between them. This CDR3 comprises 13 residues. In nucleotides, the CDR3 is TGCAGCGCCCGGGGGGACAGGAAAAACGAGCAGTACTTC. It is translated as CSARGDRKNEQYF.

V is TRBV29-1 and J is TRBJ2-5; unclear D gene. Trimming cost V 0 bases and J 1 base, with 9 bases left between them. The CDR3 covers 14 residues. CDR1 is SQVTM and CDR2 is ANQGSEA in the germline V gene. The CDR3 spells CSVEDRRFQETQYF. The CDR3 DNA follows: TGCAGCGTTGAAGATCGCCGTTTCCAAGAGACCCAGTACTTC.

The V call is TRBV18, the J call TRBJ1-3; the D is unclear. Germline V gene lookup returns CDR1 KGHSH and CDR2 LQKENI. This CDR3 spans 16 amino acids. V lost 3 bases and J lost 0, with 12 bases in between. CDR3 region: CASSPSSIDSGNTIYF. Here the CDR3 DNA reads TGTGCCAGCTCACCGTCCTCCATAGACTCTGGAAACACCATATATTTT. The full variable domain, in which reference TRBV18 and TRBJ1-3 provide the parts outside the CDR3, is NAGVMQNPRHLVRRRGQEARLRCSPMKGHSHVYWYRQLPEEGLKFMVYLQKENIIDESGMPKERFSAEFPKEGPSILRIQQVVRGDSAAYFCASSPSSIDSGNTIYFGEGSWLTVV.